The sequence of this T cell receptor beta chain was determined in a study of T cells after yellow fever vaccination. In making TCR cDNA, 5'RACE template switching added a universal primer site and UMIs to it. TCRdb used MiXCR to reprocess the 5' RACE reads, holding one entry per CDR3 protein. The table includes around 50,000 distinct CDR3 sequences, roughly 6.4% detected once. This clonotype was found many times. The CDR3 consists of 16 residues. V lost 0 bases and J 6 bases, leaving 15 bases between the germline ends. CDR1 LGHNA and CDR2 YSLEER come from the germline V gene. Study-wide results and caveats: Overlap between CD4 and CD8 compartments was detected for a small share of clonotypes. Among primary-vaccination clones, most reappeared after the booster, at around 97% for CD4 and roughly 88% for CD8. Secondary responses were weaker yet peaked faster, day 5 versus 15.

This specimen was PBMCs, either bulk or a sorted T-cell subset (CD4+, CD8+, memory, or dextramer-sorted; not recorded which), taken 45 days after the yellow fever booster vaccination. The receptor was derived from a young man who received the YFV17D yellow fever vaccine. The V gene is TRBV4-3, the J gene TRBJ2-1, with D perhaps matching TRBD2 (6 bases). In DNA form, the CDR3 reads TGCGCCAGCAGCCAAGAGTACGCGTGGACTATCAATGAGCAGTTCTTC. Its translation is CASSQEYAWTINEQFF.